Presented here are 14 T cell receptor beta chains from one specimen sequenced in a study of control samples from healthy donors and cancer patients. Method: immunoSEQ multiplex PCR; TCRdb's copy keeps in-frame clones and lacks some. The sample yields 90,000 to 100,000 clones, approximately 90% seen once. The sequenced sample consisted of blood. The receptors were gathered from a woman aged 18-29 years in good health.

In this sample, this clone turned up once. The chain joins TRBV19 to TRBJ1-2; the D is unclear. Trimming stripped 5 bases from V and 9 bases from J, with 19 bases between. Germline assignment: CDR1 LNHDA and CDR2 SQIVND (reference sequence). The CDR3 has 14 amino acids. The CDR3 nucleotides read TGTGCCAGTAGTTTTAACCGAGGATTCGACAGCTACACCTTC. This gives the protein CASSFNRGFDSYTF.

This chain joins TRBV5-4 and TRBJ2-1; 11 nucleotides line up with TRBD2. CDR3 size: 16 residues. Losses at the gene ends were 3 bases for V and 5 bases for J; bases not matched to a gene: 7. The germline V gene has CDR1 SGHNT and CDR2 YYREEE (reference sequence). The CDR3 DNA reads as TGTGCCAGCAGCTCGGCTAGCGGGGGGATCAACAATGAGCAGTTCTTC. Its protein is CASSSASGGINNEQFF.

This chain links TRBV2 with TRBJ1-2; perhaps TRBD1 as D (5 bases). Germline CDR1 and CDR2: SNHLY and FYNNEI. The CDR3 length is 13 residues. Trimming left V 1 base short and J 6 bases short, with 9 bases between. CDR3 loop: CASSEEGWDGYTF. The CDR3 DNA reads TGTGCCAGCAGTGAAGAGGGGTGGGATGGCTACACCTTC.

This sequence joins TRBV7-6 and TRBJ1-1; D might be TRBD1 (5 bases). The germline V gene has CDR1 SGHVS and CDR2 FNYEAQ. This CDR3 has 15 amino acids. The V and J ends lost 5 bases and 0 bases respectively, with 13 bases between them. CDR3 residues: CASSKQGGMNTEAFF. CDR3 nucleotides: TGTGCCAGCAGCAAGCAGGGAGGCATGAACACTGAAGCTTTCTTT.

The rearrangement links TRBV18 to TRBJ1-2; D is unresolved. The germline V and J ends were trimmed by 3 bases and 2 bases, with 13 bases remaining between them. This CDR3 has 15 amino acids. Germline CDR1 is KGHSH and CDR2 is LQKENI. CDR3 loop: CASSPENGLNYGYTF. As DNA, the CDR3 is TGTGCCAGCTCACCCGAGAATGGGCTCAACTATGGCTACACCTTC.

CDR3 bases: TGCGCCACCCGGGACAGCTTCAATCAGCCCCAGCATTTT. This gives the protein CATRDSFNQPQHF. V is TRBV5-1 and J is TRBJ1-5; TRBD1 matches 7 bases. CDR3 length: 13 amino acids. CDR1 is SGHRS, CDR2 YFSETQ, per germline. V lost 9 bases and J lost 3; bases outside the gene matches: 6. The full variable domain, in which reference TRBV5-1 and TRBJ1-5 provide the parts outside the CDR3, is KAGVTQTPRYLIKTRGQQVTLSCSPISGHRSVSWYQQTPGQGLQFLFEYFSETQRNKGNFPGRFSGRQFSNSRSEMNVSTLELGDSALYLCATRDSFNQPQHFGDGTRLSIL.

The CDR3 region is CASSQRQGDGYTF. For the CDR3, the DNA is TGCGCCAGCAGCCAACGACAGGGAGATGGCTACACCTTC. This chain connects TRBV4-1 to TRBJ1-2, with 7 nucleotides matching TRBD1. The length of the CDR3 is 13 residues. The V and J ends lost 2 bases and 6 bases, in that order; junction bases with no gene match: 3. Germline CDR1 reads MGHRA; CDR2 reads YSYEKL.

The chain couples TRBV6-5 to TRBJ2-3; TRBD2 agrees at 7 bases. The CDR3 sequence is 15 residues long. The V gene's germline CDR1 is MNHEY and CDR2 SVGAGI. V was clipped by 5 bases and J by 0 bases; unmatched bases: 5. CDR3 protein: CASSTTSDSTDTQYF. The CDR3 nucleotides are TGTGCCAGCAGTACTACTAGCGATAGCACAGATACGCAGTATTTT.

For the CDR3, the DNA is TGTGCCAGCGGGTGGGGAGATACGCAGTATTTT. Protein: CASGWGDTQYF. The chain recombines TRBV5-4 with TRBJ2-3; D is unresolved. The CDR3 loop spans 11 amino acids. The V end lost 7 bases, the J end lost 5 bases, and 8 bases lay between the germline ends. CDR1 SGHNT and CDR2 YYREEE come from the germline V gene (reference sequence).

This clone was picked up one time. The J gene is TRBJ1-4, the V gene TRBV2; 10 bases are shared with TRBD1. Germline V lookup: CDR1 SNHLY, CDR2 FYNNEI. J gave up 5 bases and V 9 bases, and 6 bases lay outside the gene matches. This CDR3 has 14 residues. The CDR3 DNA reads TGTGCCAGTGAAGTGGACAGGGGGAATGAAAAACTGTTTTTT. This sequence encodes CASEVDRGNEKLFF.

The chain uses TRBV6-6 and TRBJ1-2; D is ambiguous. With 0 bases removed from V and 0 bases from J, the gap between germline ends came to 11 bases. Germline V CDR1 and CDR2: MNHNY, SVGAGI (reference sequence). This CDR3 is built from 16 residues. CDR3 in amino acids: CASSYSKLEPNYGYTF. The CDR3 coding sequence is TGTGCCAGCAGTTACTCGAAGTTGGAACCTAACTATGGCTACACCTTC.

This clone was recorded once. The V gene is TRBV5-1, the J gene TRBJ1-2; 8 positions agree with TRBD1. The V gene's germline CDR1 is SGHRS and CDR2 YFSETQ. With 4 bases clipped from V and 3 bases from J, the junction kept 2 bases outside the gene matches. The CDR3 extends over 13 amino acids. The CDR3 nucleotides are TGCGCCAGCAGCCCGGACAGGGACTATGGCTACACCTTC. It codes for CASSPDRDYGYTF. The whole variable domain, remainder taken from reference TRBV5-1 and TRBJ1-2, is KAGVTQTPRYLIKTRGQQVTLSCSPISGHRSVSWYQQTPGQGLQFLFEYFSETQRNKGNFPGRFSGRQFSNSRSEMNVSTLELGDSALYLCASSPDRDYGYTFGSGTRLTVV.

The V and J genes are TRBV7-2 and TRBJ1-2; D not certain. The V end was cut by 1 base, the J end by 3 bases, with 9 bases between. The germline V gene has CDR1 SGHTA and CDR2 FQGNSA. CDR3 length equals 14 residues. The CDR3 DNA is TGTGCCAGCAGCTTAGATACGGCTTACTATGGCTACACCTTC. This sequence encodes CASSLDTAYYGYTF.

The chain has TRBV9 and TRBJ1-1, with D perhaps TRBD1 (6 bases). With 3 bases removed from V and 2 bases from J, the gap between germline ends came to 14 bases. Per germline, CDR1 SGDLS and CDR2 YYNGEE. The CDR3 contains 15 residues. The CDR3 is CASSGRGGTNTEAFF. The CDR3 coding sequence is TGTGCCAGCAGCGGTCGAGGGGGGACTAACACTGAAGCTTTCTTT.